The clone carrying this T cell receptor beta chain showed up just a few times. The V end lost 3 bases, the J end lost 4 bases, and 14 bases lay between the germline ends. The CDR3 is made up of 14 amino acids. The germline CDR1 and CDR2 sequences are DFQATT and SNEGSKA (reference sequence). The data were taken from a study of T-cell memory formation after mild COVID-19. TCRdb reanalysed the 5' RACE reads using MiXCR and keeps one entry per CDR3 protein. The sample holds under 600,000 distinct CDR3 sequences, roughly 22% seen once. Sequenced material: PBMCs or a T cell subset sorted from them (not recorded which). The chain carries TRBV20-1 and TRBJ2-3; TRBD1 or TRBD2 may be the D gene (6 bases each). The TCR originated in an adult woman who had mild COVID-19 (a few samples of this study predate the infection). Cell type and time point are not known. CDR3 DNA: TGCAGTGCTAGCCCGGGTGGGGGGCCAGATACGCAGTATTTT. Encoded protein: CSASPGGGPDTQYF.